Listed below are T cell receptor beta chains from one sample, sequenced in a study of radiotherapy plus CTLA-4 blockade in lung cancer. Sequencing was performed with immunoSEQ multiplex PCR; in TCRdb, only in-frame clones are kept and a portion is missing. Of tens of thousands of clones detected, approximately 80% appear once; the ten largest clones hold 16%. The starting material was peripheral blood, obtained from a patient treated with radiotherapy plus ipilimumab. These receptors came from a human donor with non-small cell lung cancer that progressed on radiotherapy plus ipilimumab. CDR3s include the opening cysteine and the closing phenylalanine or tryptophan. Each record gives: J gene, V gene, D gene, clone size, CDR3 DNA, CDR3 protein. A D gene is named only where the DNA matches it firmly. Rows give clone size only sometimes, using once, few, many, or a class for an expanded clone.

J gene: TRBJ2-4; V gene: TRBV7-8; D gene: .; clone size: .; CDR3 DNA: TGTGCCAGCAGCTCCCTCCCCATGGGAGCCAAAAACATTCAGTACTTC; CDR3 protein: CASSSLPMGAKNIQYF
J gene: TRBJ2-1; V gene: TRBV4-2; D gene: TRBD2; clone size: .; CDR3 DNA: TGTGCCAGCAGCCAAGGCACTAGCGGGAGCTCCTACAATGAGCAGTTCTTC; CDR3 protein: CASSQGTSGSSYNEQFF
J gene: TRBJ1-2; V gene: TRBV7-9; D gene: .; clone size: .; CDR3 DNA: TGTGCCAGCAGAAGACAGGAGGCCTATGGCTACACCTTC; CDR3 protein: CASRRQEAYGYTF
J gene: TRBJ2-7; V gene: TRBV19; D gene: .; clone size: few; CDR3 DNA: TGTGCCAGTAGTATATATGGGGGCGCGGGCTACGAGCAGTACTTC; CDR3 protein: CASSIYGGAGYEQYF
J gene: TRBJ2-2; V gene: TRBV6-5; D gene: .; clone size: .; CDR3 DNA: TGTGCCAGCAGTTACGGCCGGACGGTTACCCTCGGGGAGCTGTTTTTT; CDR3 protein: CASSYGRTVTLGELFF
J gene: TRBJ2-7; V gene: TRBV25-1; D gene: TRBD1; clone size: .; CDR3 DNA: TGTGCCAGCGCTTCAGCAGGGGGCAGCTCCTACGAGCAGTACTTC; CDR3 protein: CASASAGGSSYEQYF
J gene: TRBJ2-3; V gene: TRBV7-2; D gene: .; clone size: .; CDR3 DNA: TGTGCCAGCAGCTTAGCGCCCGAGAGCACGCAGTATTTT; CDR3 protein: CASSLAPESTQYF
J gene: TRBJ1-1; V gene: TRBV11-3; D gene: .; clone size: .; CDR3 DNA: TGTGCCAGCAGCTTAGGGCCGACTGAAGCTTTCTTT; CDR3 protein: CASSLGPTEAFF
J gene: TRBJ1-5; V gene: TRBV28; D gene: .; clone size: once; CDR3 DNA: TGTGCCAGCAGTTTAGGGTCTCTTGGCAATCAGCCCCAGCATTTT; CDR3 protein: CASSLGSLGNQPQHF
J gene: TRBJ2-2; V gene: TRBV11-2; D gene: .; clone size: .; CDR3 DNA: TGTGCCAGCAGCTCCGACAGGAAGGGTACCGGGGAGCTGTTTTTT; CDR3 protein: CASSSDRKGTGELFF
J gene: TRBJ1-1; V gene: TRBV6-1; D gene: .; clone size: few; CDR3 DNA: TGTGCCATCAGTGGCTGGCAGGGGCCGTATAGGAACACTGAAGCTTTCTTT; CDR3 protein: CAISGWQGPYRNTEAFF
J gene: TRBJ2-3; V gene: TRBV20-1; D gene: .; clone size: .; CDR3 DNA: TGCAGTGCTCCCTTCGGGGATACGCAGTATTTT; CDR3 protein: CSAPFGDTQYF
J gene: TRBJ2-3; V gene: TRBV15; D gene: .; clone size: .; CDR3 DNA: TGTGCCACCAGCACCACAAGGGTTGGGAGCGTCACTAGCACAGATACGCAGTATTTT; CDR3 protein: CATSTTRVGSVTSTDTQYF
J gene: TRBJ1-2; V gene: TRBV7-2; D gene: TRBD1; clone size: .; CDR3 DNA: TGTGCCAGCAGCCCAAGACAGGGGGGAGGCTACACCTTC; CDR3 protein: CASSPRQGGGYTF
J gene: TRBJ1-5; V gene: TRBV2; D gene: TRBD1; clone size: .; CDR3 DNA: TGTGCCAGCAGTGGAGACAGGGCTGGAGGTCAGCCCCAGCATTTT; CDR3 protein: CASSGDRAGGQPQHF
J gene: TRBJ2-3; V gene: TRBV5-3; D gene: .; clone size: .; CDR3 DNA: TGTGCCAGAAAAGGAGGTGAGGGTGGGTATACGCAGTATTTT; CDR3 protein: CARKGGEGGYTQYF
J gene: TRBJ2-5; V gene: TRBV4-3; D gene: .; clone size: once; CDR3 DNA: TGCGCCAGCAGCCAAGGAGGGTGGGGGGAGACCCAGTACTTC; CDR3 protein: CASSQGGWGETQYF
J gene: TRBJ1-3; V gene: TRBV6-1; D gene: .; clone size: .; CDR3 DNA: TGTGCCAGCAGTGGTTACAGTTGGGGTGGAAACACCATATATTTT; CDR3 protein: CASSGYSWGGNTIYF
J gene: TRBJ2-1; V gene: TRBV19; D gene: TRBD2; clone size: .; CDR3 DNA: TGTGCCAGTAGAGACCCGACTAGCGGGGGAATTTACTCCGTCAATGAGCAGTTCTTC; CDR3 protein: CASRDPTSGGIYSVNEQFF
J gene: TRBJ1-1; V gene: TRBV7-7; D gene: .; clone size: .; CDR3 DNA: TGTGCCAGCAGCACCGCTCCTGCTGCTGAAGCTTTCTTT; CDR3 protein: CASSTAPAAEAFF
J gene: TRBJ2-3; V gene: TRBV28; D gene: .; clone size: .; CDR3 DNA: TGTGCCAGCAGAGAGGAGGGGGGGACAGATACGCAGTATTTT; CDR3 protein: CASREEGGTDTQYF
J gene: TRBJ1-2; V gene: TRBV6-1; D gene: .; clone size: .; CDR3 DNA: TGTGCCAGCAGTGTAGAGGGTGGCTATGGCTACACCTTC; CDR3 protein: CASSVEGGYGYTF
J gene: TRBJ2-7; V gene: TRBV7-2; D gene: .; clone size: few; CDR3 DNA: TGTGCCAGCAGCCTAGGGGTTGGAGTAGTCTACGAGCAGTACTTC; CDR3 protein: CASSLGVGVVYEQYF
J gene: TRBJ1-2; V gene: TRBV6-5; D gene: .; clone size: .; CDR3 DNA: TGTGCCAGCACCGGACCACGGGGGACGGTTGGCTACACCTTC; CDR3 protein: CASTGPRGTVGYTF
J gene: TRBJ2-7; V gene: TRBV5-1; D gene: .; clone size: .; CDR3 DNA: TGCGCCAGCAGCTTGGCAGGGGCCGGCTACGAGCAGTACTTC; CDR3 protein: CASSLAGAGYEQYF
J gene: TRBJ2-2; V gene: TRBV7-3; D gene: TRBD1; clone size: once; CDR3 DNA: TGTGCCAGCAGCTTCTCATACACCGCAGGGGGCGAAGGCACCGGGGAGCTGTTTTTT; CDR3 protein: CASSFSYTAGGEGTGELFF
J gene: TRBJ2-3; V gene: TRBV4-1; D gene: .; clone size: .; CDR3 DNA: TGCGCCAGCAGCCAAGAAGGGATTCGCACAGATACGCAGTATTTT; CDR3 protein: CASSQEGIRTDTQYF
J gene: TRBJ2-5; V gene: TRBV6-6; D gene: TRBD2; clone size: .; CDR3 DNA: TGTGCCAGCAGTTCGACTAGCGGGGGGGCCGTGGAGACCCAGTACTTC; CDR3 protein: CASSSTSGGAVETQYF
J gene: TRBJ2-7; V gene: TRBV19; D gene: .; clone size: .; CDR3 DNA: TGTGCCAGTGGGCCCCTTTACGAGCAGTACTTC; CDR3 protein: CASGPLYEQYF
J gene: TRBJ1-6; V gene: TRBV7-9; D gene: .; clone size: .; CDR3 DNA: TGTGCCAGCTCACAGGGAAATAATTCACCCCTCCACTTT; CDR3 protein: CASSQGNNSPLHF
J gene: TRBJ2-5; V gene: TRBV5-8; D gene: TRBD1; clone size: .; CDR3 DNA: TGTGCCAGCAGCTCTTGGATTCCGATAGACAGGGGCCGAGAGACCCAGTACTTC; CDR3 protein: CASSSWIPIDRGRETQYF
J gene: TRBJ2-7; V gene: TRBV7-3; D gene: TRBD1; clone size: .; CDR3 DNA: TGTGCCAGCAGCCGACCGGGACAGTGTTCCTACGAGCAGTACTTC; CDR3 protein: CASSRPGQCSYEQYF
J gene: TRBJ2-7; V gene: TRBV29-1; D gene: .; clone size: .; CDR3 DNA: TGCAGCGTTGAAATGAGGGAGGCAGGCCAGGGGCAGTACTTC; CDR3 protein: CSVEMREAGQGQYF
J gene: TRBJ1-5; V gene: TRBV12-1; D gene: .; clone size: .; CDR3 DNA: TGTGCCAGCAGCTTACGGATGGGACCCCAGCATTTT; CDR3 protein: CASSLRMGPQHF
J gene: TRBJ2-3; V gene: TRBV7-8; D gene: .; clone size: .; CDR3 DNA: TGTGCCAGCAGCTTAGTTACGGGAATACGCACAGATACGCAGTATTTT; CDR3 protein: CASSLVTGIRTDTQYF
J gene: TRBJ2-2; V gene: TRBV18; D gene: .; clone size: .; CDR3 DNA: TGTGCCAGCTCACCACCCAGTGTTCGGACCGGGGAGCTGTTTTTT; CDR3 protein: CASSPPSVRTGELFF
J gene: TRBJ2-5; V gene: TRBV7-2; D gene: .; clone size: .; CDR3 DNA: TGTGCCAGCAGCTTAGTGGGCCGGGGGCGGATAGAGACCCAGTACTTC; CDR3 protein: CASSLVGRGRIETQYF
J gene: TRBJ1-6; V gene: TRBV23-1; D gene: TRBD1; clone size: .; CDR3 DNA: TGCGCCAGCAGTCAAAGGGGGCCTCTGGTAGACGCTTCTAATTCACCCCTCCACTTT; CDR3 protein: CASSQRGPLVDASNSPLHF
J gene: TRBJ2-3; V gene: TRBV2; D gene: .; clone size: .; CDR3 DNA: TGTGCCAGCAGTGATGGAAGAAAGGGGACCACAGATACGCAGTATTTT; CDR3 protein: CASSDGRKGTTDTQYF
J gene: TRBJ1-5; V gene: TRBV11-2; D gene: .; clone size: .; CDR3 DNA: TGTGCCAGCAGCCTCATGAGAGGCGTCAATCAGCCCCAGCATTTT; CDR3 protein: CASSLMRGVNQPQHF
J gene: TRBJ2-5; V gene: TRBV13; D gene: .; clone size: .; CDR3 DNA: TGTGCCAGCAGCCCCCCAGGGGTAGAGACCCAGTACTTC; CDR3 protein: CASSPPGVETQYF
J gene: TRBJ2-7; V gene: TRBV7-8; D gene: TRBD1; clone size: .; CDR3 DNA: TGTGCCAGCAGCCCCGGGACAGGGGCCTACGAGCAGTACTTC; CDR3 protein: CASSPGTGAYEQYF
J gene: TRBJ2-7; V gene: TRBV30; D gene: .; clone size: .; CDR3 DNA: TGTGCCTGGAGTTCTCGGGAGTCCTACGAGCAGTACTTC; CDR3 protein: CAWSSRESYEQYF
J gene: TRBJ2-2; V gene: TRBV5-1; D gene: .; clone size: few; CDR3 DNA: TGCGCCAGCAGCTTGGTAGCGGAGGCGAACACCGGGGAGCTGTTTTTT; CDR3 protein: CASSLVAEANTGELFF
J gene: TRBJ1-5; V gene: TRBV28; D gene: TRBD1; clone size: .; CDR3 DNA: TGTGCCAGCAGCCCGGACAGGCGATATCAGCCCCAGCATTTT; CDR3 protein: CASSPDRRYQPQHF
J gene: TRBJ2-5; V gene: TRBV7-9; D gene: TRBD2; clone size: .; CDR3 DNA: TGTGCCAGCAGCTATATTCTAGCGGGGGGGCGAGAGACCCAGTACTTC; CDR3 protein: CASSYILAGGRETQYF